This T cell receptor (beta chain) comes out of a study of cytomegalovirus exposure and HLA in healthy donors. On the study more broadly: The Caucasian-associated ancestry cluster held around 76% of around 380 genotyped donors.

Primers included in the PCR were 60 Vbeta and 13 Jbeta primers. Here immunoSEQ multiplex PCR was the method, and the copy in TCRdb shows in-frame clones only, minus some. Of 150,000 or so clones listed, roughly 77% are singletons. This clone was detected only once. J lost 3 bases, V lost 4 bases, and 10 bases had no gene match. CDR3 size: 16 residues. The germline gives CDR1 SGHNT, CDR2 YYREEE (reference sequence). This chain connects TRBV5-4 to TRBJ1-3; TRBD1 aligns across 7 bases. Sequences were obtained from PBMCs. The receptor was isolated from a man under 40 in good health and CMV-seropositive. The CDR3 region is CASSKGTDHIGNTIYF. The DNA for the CDR3 is TGTGCCAGCAGCAAGGGGACAGATCATATTGGAAACACCATATATTTT.